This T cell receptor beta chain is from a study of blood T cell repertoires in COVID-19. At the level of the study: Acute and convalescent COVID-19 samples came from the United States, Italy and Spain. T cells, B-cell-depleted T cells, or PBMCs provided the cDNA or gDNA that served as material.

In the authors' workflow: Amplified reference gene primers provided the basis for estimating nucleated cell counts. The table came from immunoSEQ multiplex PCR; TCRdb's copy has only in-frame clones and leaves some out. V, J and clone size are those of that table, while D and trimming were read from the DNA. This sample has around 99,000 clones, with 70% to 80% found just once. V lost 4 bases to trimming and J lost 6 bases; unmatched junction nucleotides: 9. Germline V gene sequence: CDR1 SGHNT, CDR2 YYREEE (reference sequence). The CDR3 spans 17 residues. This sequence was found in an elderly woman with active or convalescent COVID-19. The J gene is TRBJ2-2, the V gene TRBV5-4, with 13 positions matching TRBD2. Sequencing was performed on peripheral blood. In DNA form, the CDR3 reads TGTGCCAGCAGCCGCGCTACTAGCGGGAGGGTCTCCGGGGAGCTGTTTTTT. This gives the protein CASSRATSGRVSGELFF. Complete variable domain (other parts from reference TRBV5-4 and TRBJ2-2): ETGVTQSPTHLIKTRGQQVTLRCSSQSGHNTVSWYQQALGQGPQFIFQYYREEENGRGNFPPRFSGLQFPNYSSELNVNALELDDSALYLCASSRATSGRVSGELFFGEGSRLTVL.